This entry lists 7 T cell receptor beta chains sequenced from one sample in a study of cytomegalovirus exposure and HLA in healthy donors. Researchers ran the PCR with 60 Vbeta and 13 Jbeta primers. The data were produced by immunoSEQ multiplex PCR, yet TCRdb's version contains in-frame clones alone and is incomplete. This table has roughly 120,000 clones, approximately 80% appearing once. Material: PBMCs. The source is a man aged 40-49 years in good health and CMV-seronegative.

V is TRBV7-2 and J is TRBJ1-2; D is perhaps TRBD1 (5 bases). The CDR3 has 15 residues. The ends were cut back, 1 base at V and 7 bases at J, with 16 bases in the middle. Germline V CDR1 and CDR2: SGHTA, FQGNSA. CDR3 loop: CASSLDPLSGLGYTF. The CDR3 coding sequence is TGTGCCAGCAGCTTAGATCCTCTCTCAGGGCTTGGCTACACCTTC. The full variable domain, completed using reference TRBV7-2 and TRBJ1-2, is GAGVSQSPSNKVTEKGKDVELRCDPISGHTALYWYRQSLGQGLEFLIYFQGNSAPDKSGLPSDRFSAERTGGSVSTLTIQRTQQEDSAVYLCASSLDPLSGLGYTFGSGTRLTVV.

The sample holds one count of this clone. This chain connects TRBV7-8 to TRBJ2-7; TRBD2 is a possible D gene (5 bases). This CDR3 is 14 amino acids long. Per germline, CDR1 SGHVS and CDR2 FQNEAQ. Trimming shortened V by 2 bases and J by 7 bases, and 15 bases separated the two germline ends. CDR3 sequence reads: CASSLLGGTGEQYF. CDR3 coding DNA: TGTGCCAGCAGCTTATTGGGCGGAACGGGGGAGCAGTACTTC.

The rearrangement joins TRBV4-2 to TRBJ1-5; no definite D call. In germline, CDR1 is LGHNA, CDR2 YNFKEQ. The CDR3 has 13 amino acids. V lost 4 bases to trimming and J lost 3 bases, with 7 bases between them. The CDR3 DNA sequence: TGTGCCAGCAGCCTCGGGATCAATCAGCCCCAGCATTTT. Translation gives CASSLGINQPQHF.

The J gene is TRBJ1-3, the V gene TRBV15, with no clear D. This CDR3 comprises 14 residues. Trimming took off 3 bases at V and 1 base at J, with 7 bases between the two ends. Germline CDR1 and CDR2: LNHNV and YYDKDF (reference sequence). As DNA, the CDR3 is TGTGCCACCAGCAGGTACAAATCTGGAAACACCATATATTTT. It is translated as CATSRYKSGNTIYF.

This clone was detected once. This sequence joins TRBV29-1 and TRBJ2-7, with 8 bases identical to TRBD1. The V and J ends lost 7 bases and 4 bases, in that order; junction bases with no gene match: 3. The CDR3 contains 11 residues. Germline lookup yields CDR1 SQVTM and CDR2 ANQGSEA. CDR3 DNA sequence: TGCAGCGCAGGGACAGGATACGAGCAGTACTTC. Residues: CSAGTGYEQYF.

The chain carries TRBV27 and TRBJ2-5; 7 nucleotides line up with TRBD1. The germline CDR1 and CDR2 sequences are MNHEY and SMNVEV (reference sequence). This CDR3 is 15 amino acids long. V was clipped by 6 bases and J by 4 bases; unmatched bases: 11. CDR3: CASSNRQGGVETQYF. For the CDR3, the DNA is TGTGCCAGCAGCAATCGACAGGGTGGGGTAGAGACCCAGTACTTC.

The sample holds one count of this clone. The chain has TRBV5-4 and TRBJ2-7; 8 nucleotides agree with TRBD2. CDR1 SGHNT and CDR2 YYREEE come from the germline V gene (reference sequence). Germline trimming cut 0 bases from V and 6 bases from J; bases unmatched to any gene: 11. The CDR3 length is 16 residues. As DNA, the CDR3 is TGTGCCAGCAGCTTGGAACCTGGGTTAGCGGGACTCGAGCAGTACTTC. This translates into CASSLEPGLAGLEQYF.